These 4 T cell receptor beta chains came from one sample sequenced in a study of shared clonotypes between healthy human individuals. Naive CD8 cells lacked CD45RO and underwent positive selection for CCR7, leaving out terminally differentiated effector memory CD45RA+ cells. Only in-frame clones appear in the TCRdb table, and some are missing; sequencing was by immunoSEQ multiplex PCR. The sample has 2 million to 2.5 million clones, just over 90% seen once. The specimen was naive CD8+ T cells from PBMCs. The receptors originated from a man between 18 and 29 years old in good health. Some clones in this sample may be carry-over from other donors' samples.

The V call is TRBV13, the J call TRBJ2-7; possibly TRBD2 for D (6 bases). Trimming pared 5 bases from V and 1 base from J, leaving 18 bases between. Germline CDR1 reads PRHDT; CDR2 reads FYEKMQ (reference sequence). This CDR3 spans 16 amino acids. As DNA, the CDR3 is TGTGCCAGCAGCCTGAGTAGCGGCGAACTTTCCTACGAGCAGTACTTC. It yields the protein CASSLSSGELSYEQYF.

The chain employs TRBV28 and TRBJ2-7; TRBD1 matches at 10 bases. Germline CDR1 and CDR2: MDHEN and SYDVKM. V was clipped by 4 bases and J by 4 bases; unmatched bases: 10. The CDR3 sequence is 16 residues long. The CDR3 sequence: CASSSTRQGAKYEQYF. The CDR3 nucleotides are TGTGCCAGCAGTTCGACTCGACAGGGGGCAAAGTACGAGCAGTACTTC.

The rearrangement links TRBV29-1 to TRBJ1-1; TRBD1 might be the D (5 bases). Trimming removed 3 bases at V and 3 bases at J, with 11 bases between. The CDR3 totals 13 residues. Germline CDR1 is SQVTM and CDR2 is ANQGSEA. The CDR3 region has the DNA TGCAGCGTTGATGGAGGGGCCCACACTGAAGCTTTCTTT. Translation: CSVDGGAHTEAFF.

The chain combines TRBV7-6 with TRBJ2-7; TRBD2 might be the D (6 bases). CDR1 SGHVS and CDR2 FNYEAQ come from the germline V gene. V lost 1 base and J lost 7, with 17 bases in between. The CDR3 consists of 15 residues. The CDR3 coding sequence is TGTGCCAGCAGCTTAGGTCAGGGACTTCGACGAGAGCAGTACTTC. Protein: CASSLGQGLRREQYF.